This TCR beta chain was recorded in a study of control samples from healthy donors and cancer patients. This table comes from immunoSEQ multiplex PCR, and its TCRdb copy is limited to in-frame clones, with some not included. The top ten clones hold approximately 15% of a sample with around 80,000 clones, roughly 91% of them seen once. Trimming pared 7 bases from V and 3 bases from J, leaving 13 bases between. The germline gives CDR1 LNHDA, CDR2 SQIVND (reference sequence). The CDR3 loop spans 15 amino acids. This TCR was sampled from a man in his fifties or sixties in good health. This chain links TRBV19 with TRBJ1-6; weak D call: TRBD1 (6 bases). Sequenced material: blood. The CDR3 reads CASIPSQGYNSPLHF. DNA of the CDR3: TGTGCCAGTATCCCTTCACAGGGCTATAATTCACCCCTCCACTTT. The whole variable domain, filled in from reference TRBV19 and TRBJ1-6, reads DGGITQSPKYLFRKEGQNVTLSCEQNLNHDAMYWYRQDPGQGLRLIYYSQIVNDFQKGDIAEGYSVSREKKESFPLTVTSAQKNPTAFYLCASIPSQGYNSPLHFGNGTRLTVT.